This is a list of T cell receptor beta chains from one sample in a study of cytomegalovirus exposure and HLA in healthy donors. This table comes from immunoSEQ multiplex PCR, and its TCRdb copy is limited to in-frame clones, with some not included. The sample records under 250,000 clones, roughly 84% being singletons. The specimen sequenced was PBMCs. These receptor sequences come from a man in his fifties in good health and CMV-seronegative. The CDR3 runs from the conserved cysteine through the conserved F or W. The D gene is left open where the match is weak. Clone size is shown for a subset of rows, as once, few, many or a class of expanded clone.

clone size	V gene	J gene	D gene	CDR3 DNA	CDR3 protein
few	TRBV29-1	TRBJ2-5	TRBD1	TGCAGCGTCGACAGGGGTTCTACGGAGACCCAGTACTTC	CSVDRGSTETQYF
NA	TRBV7-3	TRBJ2-3	TRBD2	TGTGCCAGCAGCCGGACTAGCGGGACTGGCACAGATACGCAGTATTTT	CASSRTSGTGTDTQYF
NA	TRBV18	TRBJ2-1	TRBD2	TGTGCCAGCTCACCCTCGACGGCAGGAAATTTCCGGGACTACTACAATGAGCAGTTCTTC	CASSPSTAGNFRDYYNEQFF
NA	TRBV27	TRBJ2-7	NA	TGTGCCAGCAGTTTATTCATCCGAGACGAGCAGTACTTC	CASSLFIRDEQYF
NA	TRBV4-2	TRBJ2-1	TRBD2	TGTGCCAGCAGCCAAGGGGGACTAGCGGGAACAAACAATGAGCAGTTCTTC	CASSQGGLAGTNNEQFF
NA	TRBV25-1	TRBJ1-4	TRBD1	TGTGCCAGCAGTGAATACACAGGGGACTCGGGGGAAAAACTGTTTTTT	CASSEYTGDSGEKLFF
NA	TRBV4-1	TRBJ1-6	NA	TGCGCCAGCAGCCGCTTGACAGAGACTCATAATTCACCCCTCCACTTT	CASSRLTETHNSPLHF
few	TRBV27	TRBJ1-2	NA	TGTGCCAGCAGGAGGGCCAACCCGACTAACTATGGCTACACCTTC	CASRRANPTNYGYTF
NA	TRBV5-1	TRBJ2-5	NA	TGCGCCAGCGCTATAGGGACAAAAGAGACCCAGTACTTC	CASAIGTKETQYF
NA	TRBV5-1	TRBJ1-1	TRBD1	TGCGCCAGCAGCTTGGGGGACAGAGGAATGAACACTGAAGCTTTCTTT	CASSLGDRGMNTEAFF
NA	TRBV11-3	TRBJ2-2	TRBD1	TGTGCCAGCAGCTCTCGACAGGGGGCGGCCGGGGAGCTGTTTTTT	CASSSRQGAAGELFF
few	TRBV7-9	TRBJ1-1	NA	TGTGCCAGCAGCTTGGCCCGGGGGGGAGGGACTGAAGCTTTCTTT	CASSLARGGGTEAFF
NA	TRBV6-4	TRBJ2-2	TRBD2	TGTGCCAGCAGAGTAGCGGGAGGCACCGGGGAGCTGTTTTTT	CASRVAGGTGELFF
NA	TRBV12-5	TRBJ2-7	NA	TGTGCTAGTGCCCGAGGGTGGTCGGGCGAGCAGTACTTC	CASARGWSGEQYF
NA	TRBV6-5	TRBJ2-5	NA	TGTGCCAGCAGTTACTATATATCCGAGACCCAGTACTTC	CASSYYISETQYF
NA	TRBV4-1	TRBJ2-7	NA	TGCGCCAGCAGCCAAGATCCCCGCGCGGGACGTCTCAACGAGCAGTACTTC	CASSQDPRAGRLNEQYF
few	TRBV6-5	TRBJ2-1	TRBD2	TGTGCCAGCAGCCGGGAGGGGACCCTTAATGAGCAGTTCTTC	CASSREGTLNEQFF
NA	TRBV7-6	TRBJ2-7	NA	TGTGCCAGCAGCCTGACAGAGAGCACCTACGAGCAGTACTTC	CASSLTESTYEQYF
NA	TRBV4-1	TRBJ1-1	TRBD1	TGCGCCAGCAGCCAAGAGCCGGGACAGGGGGACACTGAAGCTTTCTTT	CASSQEPGQGDTEAFF
NA	TRBV9	TRBJ1-5	NA	TGTGCCAGCAGCGTAGCAGGCGGCAATCAGCCCCAGCATTTT	CASSVAGGNQPQHF
NA	TRBV30	TRBJ1-1	NA	TGTGCCTGGGGGCAGAACACTGAAGCTTTCTTT	CAWGQNTEAFF
NA	TRBV10-1	TRBJ2-3	TRBD1	TGCGCCAGCAGTGGGGACAGGAGCACAGATACGCAGTATTTT	CASSGDRSTDTQYF
once	TRBV7-3	TRBJ2-1	NA	TGTGCCAGCAGCTTAATTGTGGGAGGCGGCCATGAGCAGTTCTTC	CASSLIVGGGHEQFF
NA	TRBV6-1	TRBJ1-5	NA	TGTGCCAGCAGTAACGACAGGCCAAATCAGCCCCAGCATTTT	CASSNDRPNQPQHF
NA	TRBV5-1	TRBJ1-4	NA	TGCGCCAGCAGCTTGTCCAGGGCAACTAATGAAAAACTGTTTTTT	CASSLSRATNEKLFF
once	TRBV5-1	TRBJ1-5	TRBD1	TGCGCCAGCAGCTTGACAGGGGGGGAATTTAGCAATCAGCCCCAGCATTTT	CASSLTGGEFSNQPQHF
NA	TRBV28	TRBJ1-1	NA	TGTGCCAGCAGTTTAACAGGGCTCTCGGACACTGAAGCTTTCTTT	CASSLTGLSDTEAFF
NA	TRBV19	TRBJ2-3	TRBD2	TGTGCCAGTAATAGCGGGAAGTATAGCACAGATACGCAGTATTTT	CASNSGKYSTDTQYF
NA	TRBV5-1	TRBJ2-1	TRBD2	TGCGCCAGCAGCCCTCAGACTAGCGGGCCGTCCTACAATGAGCAGTTCTTC	CASSPQTSGPSYNEQFF
NA	TRBV28	TRBJ2-7	NA	TGTGCCAGCAGTTTATTGGACGGGGTTGAGCAGTACTTC	CASSLLDGVEQYF
NA	TRBV6-6	TRBJ1-1	TRBD1	TGTGCCAGCAGTTACCAACAGGGGGGCACTGAAGCTTTCTTT	CASSYQQGGTEAFF
once	TRBV7-9	TRBJ2-3	NA	TGTGCCAGCAGCTCTAGTGGCGATACGCAGTATTTT	CASSSSGDTQYF
NA	TRBV27	TRBJ2-5	TRBD2	TGTGCCAGCAGTAATCGGACTAGCGGGGACAAAGAGACCCAGTACTTC	CASSNRTSGDKETQYF
NA	TRBV19	TRBJ1-4	NA	TGTGCCAGTAGTCTGGACTCCCGGGGAAATGAAAAACTGTTTTTT	CASSLDSRGNEKLFF
many	TRBV6-5	TRBJ1-2	NA	TGTGCCAGCAGCTACCGAGACAGCCCTAACTATGGCTACACCTTC	CASSYRDSPNYGYTF
NA	TRBV7-9	TRBJ1-4	NA	TGTGCCAGCAGCTTTCGGACAGATAATGAAAAACTGTTTTTT	CASSFRTDNEKLFF
NA	TRBV11-3	TRBJ1-1	NA	TGTGCCAGCAGCTTCTGGAGGAACACTGAAGCTTTCTTT	CASSFWRNTEAFF
NA	TRBV27	TRBJ2-7	TRBD2	TGTGCCAGCAGTTTATCGCGACTAGCTTTGAGCTCCTACGAGCAGTACTTC	CASSLSRLALSSYEQYF
NA	TRBV5-1	TRBJ2-3	TRBD2	TGCGCCAGCATGGCGGGAGCGGGAGCAGATACGCAGTATTTT	CASMAGAGADTQYF
once	TRBV7-8	TRBJ2-5	NA	TGTGCCAGCAGCTCCGCCAGGGGCCAAGAGACCCAGTACTTC	CASSSARGQETQYF
few	TRBV18	TRBJ1-1	NA	TGTGCCAGCTCACCCCTCGCGGGGATTGAAGCTTTCTTT	CASSPLAGIEAFF
NA	TRBV27	TRBJ2-7	TRBD1	TGTGCCAGCAGTTACAGGACAGGGGGCTACGAGCAGTACTTC	CASSYRTGGYEQYF
NA	TRBV29-1	TRBJ1-2	TRBD1	TGCAGCGTTGGGGACAGGGTGGCTGGTGGCTACACCTTC	CSVGDRVAGGYTF
NA	TRBV11-3	TRBJ2-2	NA	TGTGCCAGCAGCCCCGGGTCCAACCTCAACACCGGGGAGCTGTTTTTT	CASSPGSNLNTGELFF
NA	TRBV6-5	TRBJ2-7	NA	TGTGCCAGCAGTCCTGATGACGGTGGGCCGGGGGAGCAGTACTTC	CASSPDDGGPGEQYF
NA	TRBV13	TRBJ2-7	NA	TGTGCCAGCAGCTTATCCCAGGGGCCCCACGAGCAGTACTTC	CASSLSQGPHEQYF
NA	TRBV4-1	TRBJ1-5	NA	TGCGCCAGCAGCCAAGACAGTTTCAATCAGCCCCAGCATTTT	CASSQDSFNQPQHF
NA	TRBV6-1	TRBJ2-3	NA	TGTGCCAGCAGTATAGGACAGTTCCAGGATACGCAGTATTTT	CASSIGQFQDTQYF
NA	TRBV6-1	TRBJ1-1	NA	TGTGCCAGCAGTGTCAGGGGTCCGATGAACACTGAAGCTTTCTTT	CASSVRGPMNTEAFF
NA	TRBV5-4	TRBJ1-2	TRBD1	TGTGCCAGCGCTAGGGACAGCCTCTATGGCTACACCTTC	CASARDSLYGYTF